Listed below are T cell receptor beta chains from one sample, sequenced in a study of blood T cell repertoires in COVID-19. The method was immunoSEQ multiplex PCR; TCRdb's version includes in-frame clones alone and lacks a portion of them. Of some 85,000 clones in the sample, just under 80% were seen once. The sequenced sample consisted of peripheral blood. These receptors were taken from a man between 65 and 85 years old with COVID-19, enrolled during active disease. CDR3s include the opening cysteine and the closing phenylalanine or tryptophan. D genes are given only for firm matches. Clone size, where shown, is once, few, many, or a class for clones that have expanded.

TRBV11-2,.,TRBJ1-1,.,CASSLETDTEAFF,TGTGCCAGCAGCTTGGAAACAGACACTGAAGCTTTCTTT
TRBV11-3,.,TRBJ2-2,TRBD2,CASSTGLAGAWGGELFF,TGTGCCAGCAGCACGGGACTAGCGGGGGCCTGGGGCGGGGAGCTGTTTTTT
TRBV19,.,TRBJ1-2,.,CASSIGAGRGNYGYTF,TGTGCCAGTAGTATAGGGGCCGGCAGGGGTAACTATGGCTACACCTTC
TRBV27,.,TRBJ1-1,.,CASSPPGSLSEAFF,TGTGCCAGCAGTCCCCCTGGGAGTCTCTCAGAAGCTTTCTTT
TRBV13,.,TRBJ2-7,TRBD2,CASSSRLAMSYEQYF,TGTGCCAGCAGCTCCCGACTAGCGATGTCCTACGAGCAGTACTTC
TRBV5-1,.,TRBJ1-4,TRBD1,CASSLETGGGTNEKLFF,TGCGCCAGCAGCTTGGAGACAGGGGGCGGAACTAATGAAAAACTGTTTTTT
TRBV11-1,.,TRBJ1-2,.,CASSYRSQRYGYTF,TGTGCCAGCAGCTATAGGAGTCAGCGCTATGGCTACACCTTC
TRBV2,.,TRBJ2-1,.,CASSYREQFF,TGTGCCAGCAGTTACCGGGAGCAGTTCTTC
TRBV7-9,.,TRBJ1-5,TRBD1,CASSAGQGGQPQHF,TGTGCCAGCAGCGCCGGACAGGGGGGTCAGCCCCAGCATTTT
TRBV7-9,.,TRBJ1-5,.,CASSRVNQPQHF,TGTGCCAGCAGCCGGGTTAATCAGCCCCAGCATTTT
TRBV6-4,many,TRBJ2-3,.,CASSLRGSTDTQYF,TGTGCCAGCAGTCTTAGGGGAAGCACAGATACGCAGTATTTT
TRBV5-1,few,TRBJ2-7,TRBD2,CASTPTSGSSYEQYF,TGCGCCAGCACCCCGACTAGCGGAAGCTCCTACGAGCAGTACTTC
TRBV3-1/TRBV3-2,.,TRBJ1-6,TRBD1,CASSPRDRVYNSPLHF,TGTGCCAGCAGCCCCCGGGACAGGGTCTATAATTCACCCCTCCACTTT
TRBV24-1,.,TRBJ1-3,.,CATSGEGSSGNTIYF,TGTGCCACCAGTGGGGAGGGGTCCTCTGGAAACACCATATATTTT
TRBV28,few,TRBJ2-5,TRBD2,CASSLDGLAGSEETQYF,TGTGCCAGCAGTTTGGATGGACTAGCGGGATCGGAAGAGACCCAGTACTTC
TRBV7-8,few,TRBJ2-5,TRBD1,CASSFALYPGQGKGTQYF,TGTGCCAGCAGCTTTGCGCTGTATCCGGGACAGGGAAAAGGGACCCAGTACTTC
TRBV27,.,TRBJ2-2,TRBD2,CASSLYSGRLNTGELFF,TGTGCCAGCAGTTTATACAGCGGGAGGTTAAACACCGGGGAGCTGTTTTTT
TRBV30,.,TRBJ1-4,.,CAWRSWGPRGEKLFF,TGTGCCTGGAGATCCTGGGGGCCGAGAGGTGAAAAACTGTTTTTT
TRBV6-5,.,TRBJ1-3,.,CASSYGSGRSGNTIYF,TGTGCCAGCAGTTACGGTTCAGGGCGCTCTGGAAACACCATATATTTT
TRBV3-1/TRBV3-2,.,TRBJ2-2,.,CASSPRLALGGSTGELFF,TGTGCCAGCAGCCCTCGTCTGGCCTTAGGGGGAAGCACCGGGGAACTGTTTTTT
TRBV27,.,TRBJ2-1,TRBD2,CASSSVTSGVSSYNEQFF,TGTGCCAGCAGTTCCGTGACTAGCGGGGTTAGCTCCTACAATGAGCAGTTCTTC
TRBV5-6,.,TRBJ2-5,TRBD1,CASSVRDRGTETQYF,TGTGCCAGCAGCGTCCGGGACAGGGGTACGGAGACCCAGTACTTC
TRBV25-1,.,TRBJ1-5,.,CASQVGNQPQHF,TGTGCCAGCCAGGTAGGAAATCAGCCCCAGCATTTT
TRBV7-2,.,TRBJ2-2,.,CASSDGGPNTGELFF,TGTGCCAGCAGCGACGGAGGCCCAAACACCGGGGAGCTGTTTTTT
TRBV6-5,.,TRBJ2-3,TRBD1,CASSYSTDRGADTQYF,TGTGCCAGCAGTTACTCAACGGACAGGGGTGCAGATACGCAGTATTTT
TRBV2,.,TRBJ1-1,.,CASSEREGVTTEAFF,TGTGCCAGCAGTGAAAGGGAGGGCGTAACGACTGAAGCTTTCTTT
TRBV10-3,.,TRBJ2-7,TRBD2,CAISDWGGTSSYEQYF,TGTGCCATCAGTGATTGGGGGGGAACTAGCTCCTACGAGCAGTACTTC
TRBV24-1,.,TRBJ2-4,.,CATSATGNIQYF,TGTGCCACCAGTGCTACAGGGAACATTCAGTACTTC
TRBV6-2/TRBV6-3,.,TRBJ2-7,TRBD2,CASSLIAGGSSEQYF,TGTGCCAGCAGCCTCATAGCGGGGGGCAGCTCCGAGCAGTACTTC
TRBV4-1,.,TRBJ1-2,.,CASSQPWGDDYGYTF,TGCGCCAGCAGCCAACCCTGGGGGGACGACTATGGCTACACCTTC
TRBV3-1/TRBV3-2,.,TRBJ1-4,.,CASSRGGNEKLFF,TGTGCCAGCAGCCGGGGGGGTAATGAAAAACTGTTTTTT
TRBV4-3,.,TRBJ2-1,.,CASSQDINWENEQFF,TGCGCCAGCAGCCAAGATATAAATTGGGAGAATGAGCAGTTCTTC
TRBV6-5,.,TRBJ2-7,TRBD1,CASRPRTGIDEQYF,TGTGCCAGCAGACCACGGACAGGGATCGACGAGCAGTACTTC
TRBV4-2,.,TRBJ2-1,.,CASSPLVSGLAGEQFF,TGTGCCAGCAGCCCCCTCGTCTCGGGGTTGGCGGGCGAGCAGTTCTTC
TRBV7-6,many,TRBJ2-5,.,CASSRTGTPQETQYF,TGTGCCAGCAGCCGGACCGGGACTCCGCAAGAGACCCAGTACTTC
TRBV19,.,TRBJ1-2,.,CASSSRPLAHDGYTF,TGTGCCAGTAGTTCCAGACCCCTAGCCCATGATGGCTACACCTTC
TRBV7-2,.,TRBJ2-7,.,CASSLDGTYEQYF,TGTGCCAGCAGCCTGGACGGGACCTACGAGCAGTACTTC
TRBV12-3/TRBV12-4,.,TRBJ2-1,.,CASRPEVSGEQFF,TGTGCCAGTAGACCGGAGGTTTCAGGTGAGCAGTTCTTC
TRBV7-9,once,TRBJ1-5,.,CASSLGADNQPQHF,TGTGCCAGCAGCTTAGGAGCGGACAATCAGCCCCAGCATTTT
TRBV4-3,.,TRBJ2-2,TRBD2,CASSQDLRTSGQANTGELFF,TGCGCCAGCAGCCAAGACCTTCGGACTAGCGGGCAAGCGAACACCGGGGAGCTGTTTTTT
TRBV28,.,TRBJ1-5,.,CASSSFEGPNQPQHF,TGTGCCAGCAGTTCCTTTGAGGGCCCCAATCAGCCCCAGCATTTT
TRBV20-1,.,TRBJ1-1,.,CSAVLSRVIF,TGCAGTGCTGTCTTGAGCAGGGTGATCTTT
TRBV6-2/TRBV6-3,.,TRBJ1-2,.,CASSPDRKPAYGYTF,TGTGCCAGCAGTCCCGACAGGAAGCCCGCCTATGGCTACACCTTC
TRBV19,.,TRBJ2-2,TRBD2,CASTVGLVNTGELFF,TGTGCCAGTACCGTGGGACTAGTTAACACCGGGGAGCTGTTTTTT
TRBV19,.,TRBJ1-5,.,CASSMFRGQNSNQPQHF,TGTGCCAGTAGTATGTTTCGCGGACAGAATAGCAATCAGCCCCAGCATTTT
TRBV27,.,TRBJ1-1,TRBD1,CASSLFDRVTEAFF,TGTGCCAGCAGTTTATTCGACAGGGTCACTGAAGCTTTCTTT
TRBV30,.,TRBJ2-2,TRBD2,CAWRTAGTSVTGELFF,TGTGCCTGGAGGACAGCCGGGACTAGCGTCACCGGGGAGCTGTTTTTT
TRBV2,.,TRBJ2-3,.,CASRSSGGPTDTQYF,TGTGCCAGCCGCTCCTCCGGGGGGCCCACAGATACGCAGTATTTT
TRBV19,.,TRBJ2-7,TRBD1,CASSARGYEQYF,TGTGCCAGTAGTGCCAGGGGGTACGAGCAGTACTTC
TRBV7-9,.,TRBJ1-4,.,CASSYPGGKLFF,TGTGCCAGCAGCTACCCCGGAGGAAAACTGTTTTTT